The 29 T cell receptor beta chains listed next were all sequenced from one sample in a study of blood T cell repertoires in COVID-19 (TCRdb year 2020). The library relied on the immunoSEQ multiplex PCR assay. The table was pulled from immuneACCESS by TCRdb, which kept in-frame rearrangements only. Such tables lose some clones; where checked, under half of the loss comes from unresolved V genes, and the rest has no known cause. Counted in this sample were about 110,000 clones; less than 85% of them appeared once. Jointly, the top ten make up 1.5% to 2% of the sample. The sample taken for sequencing was peripheral blood. The origin of the receptors is a woman aged 40 to 50 with acute or convalescent COVID-19.

The rearrangement uses TRBV2 and TRBJ1-1, with 7 positions matching TRBD1. This CDR3 has 15 residues. V shed 6 bases, J shed 10 bases, and the junction held 17 bases outside the gene matches. The germline V gene has CDR1 SNHLY and CDR2 FYNNEI. The CDR3 loop is CASSVEGQAARGAFF. The CDR3 DNA follows: TGTGCCAGCAGCGTCGAAGGACAGGCCGCTCGGGGAGCTTTCTTT.

V is TRBV27 and J is TRBJ2-5, with TRBD1 identical over 11 bases. Germline CDR1 and CDR2: MNHEY and SMNVEV (reference sequence). V was pared by 9 bases and J by 1 base, with 7 bases of the junction left unmatched. The CDR3 extends over 15 amino acids. The CDR3 DNA follows: TGTGCCAGTGCCTCCGGGACAGGGGGCCAAGAGACCCAGTACTTC. Encoded protein: CASASGTGGQETQYF.

This clone was picked up a small number of times. This chain uses TRBV5-1 with TRBJ1-6; weak D call: TRBD1 (5 bases). Looked up from germline, CDR1 is SGHRS and CDR2 is YFSETQ. The CDR3 runs to 15 residues. V was pared by 4 bases and J by 0 bases, with 8 bases between. CDR3 nucleotide sequence: TGCGCCAGCAGCCCCGACAGCTCCTATAATTCACCCCTCCACTTT. Amino acids: CASSPDSSYNSPLHF.

This chain uses TRBV5-1 with TRBJ1-2; TRBD1 aligns across 9 bases. The CDR3 spans 15 residues. V dropped 0 bases and J dropped 8; count of bases not matched to a gene: 8. Germline assignment: CDR1 SGHRS and CDR2 YFSETQ. In DNA form, the CDR3 reads TGCGCCAGCAGCTTGGATACCGGGACAGGGAAGGGCTACACCTTC. Amino acids: CASSLDTGTGKGYTF.

This chain connects TRBV9 to TRBJ2-5; TRBD2 agrees at 10 bases. The CDR3 is 16 amino acids. V lost 0 bases and J lost 4; bases outside the gene matches: 6. Germline V gives CDR1 SGDLS, CDR2 YYNGEE. The CDR3, as DNA: TGTGCCAGCAGCGTAGGAGCGGGGGGGTCGGGAGAGACCCAGTACTTC. This encodes CASSVGAGGSGETQYF.

The rearrangement uses TRBV20-1 and TRBJ2-1; unclear D gene. Looked up from germline, CDR1 is DFQATT and CDR2 is SNEGSKA (reference sequence). CDR3 length equals 17 residues. The V and J ends lost 3 bases and 9 bases respectively, with 27 bases between them. The CDR3 DNA is TGCAGTGCTAGTTTGGTGCTCGCGGCTAGGTATCGGCTTGAGCAGTTCTTC. Amino acid sequence: CSASLVLAARYRLEQFF.

V is TRBV7-7 and J is TRBJ1-5; 8 bases match TRBD1. In germline, CDR1 is SSHAT, CDR2 FNYEAQ (reference sequence). This CDR3 is 21 amino acids long. V lost 7 bases and J lost 4; bases outside the gene matches: 27. The CDR3 loop is CASTRLGLGQDDFQPNQPQHF. DNA for the CDR3: TGTGCCAGCACGAGACTTGGATTGGGACAGGACGATTTTCAGCCTAATCAGCCCCAGCATTTT.

The genes are TRBV5-1 and TRBJ2-2; TRBD1 matches at 7 bases. Germline CDR1 and CDR2: SGHRS and YFSETQ. Trimming removed 6 bases from V and 4 bases from J; junction bases left unmatched: 6. The CDR3 has 14 residues. CDR3 in amino acids: CASTGTATTGELFF. The DNA of the CDR3 is TGCGCCAGCACCGGGACAGCTACCACCGGGGAGCTGTTTTTT.

This chain joins TRBV7-9 and TRBJ2-3; D not resolved. Germline loops: CDR1 SEHNR, CDR2 FQNEAQ (reference sequence). V gave up 2 bases and J gave up 5 bases, with 5 bases separating them. CDR3 length: 12 residues. The CDR3 region is CASSLREDTQYF. In nucleotides, the CDR3 is TGTGCCAGCAGCTTAAGAGAAGATACGCAGTATTTT.

The rearrangement joins TRBV5-1 to TRBJ2-5; D perhaps matches TRBD2 (6 bases). Germline V gene lookup returns CDR1 SGHRS and CDR2 YFSETQ. The CDR3 is made up of 15 amino acids. V shed 4 bases and J shed 5 bases, with 18 bases lying between them. The DNA for the CDR3 is TGCGCCAGCAGCCACAACTCGGGAGCGAAGGAGACCCAGTACTTC. Its translation is CASSHNSGAKETQYF.

This rearrangement joins TRBV24-1 to TRBJ2-3; no firm D call. Germline CDR1 reads KGHDR; CDR2 reads SFDVKD. The V end was cut by 6 bases, the J end by 6 bases, with 9 bases between. The CDR3 contains 12 residues. The chain's CDR3 is CATSRSRDTQYF. The CDR3 nucleotides read TGTGCCACCAGTCGTTCTCGGGATACGCAGTATTTT.

The chain has TRBV7-2 and TRBJ2-3, with 9 bases matching TRBD2. Losses at the gene ends were 1 base for V and 2 bases for J; bases not matched to a gene: 4. CDR3 length: 16 residues. Germline V gene sequence: CDR1 SGHTA, CDR2 FQGNSA. The CDR3 DNA reads as TGTGCCAGCAGCTTAGAGGCGGGGGGGAACACAGATACGCAGTATTTT. Protein product: CASSLEAGGNTDTQYF.

The rearrangement links TRBV28 to TRBJ2-2; the D gene is possibly TRBD1 (6 bases). The germline V and J ends were trimmed by 5 bases and 4 bases, with 14 bases remaining between them. Germline V gene lookup returns CDR1 MDHEN and CDR2 SYDVKM. This CDR3 has 15 amino acids. DNA for the CDR3: TGTGCCAGCAGTCATGGGACACAGGGCACCGGGGAGCTGTTTTTT. Translated: CASSHGTQGTGELFF. The full variable domain, in which reference TRBV28 and TRBJ2-2 provide the parts outside the CDR3, is DVKVTQSSRYLVKRTGEKVFLECVQDMDHENMFWYRQDPGLGLRLIYFSYDVKMKEKGDIPEGYSVSREKKERFSLILESASTNQTSMYLCASSHGTQGTGELFFGEGSRLTVL.

The chain links TRBV15 to TRBJ2-1, with 7 bases identical to TRBD1. The length of the CDR3 is 14 residues. The J segment lost 5 bases and the V segment lost 8 bases, leaving 9 bases of the junction unmatched. Germline lookup yields CDR1 LNHNV and CDR2 YYDKDF (reference sequence). In DNA form, the CDR3 reads TGTGCCACCCCGAAACAGGGGCTGGACAATGAGCAGTTCTTC. Translation gives CATPKQGLDNEQFF.

The V gene is TRBV19, the J gene TRBJ1-6; D might be TRBD1 (5 bases). This CDR3 is 16 amino acids long. Trimming shortened V by 1 base and J by 7 bases, and 14 bases separated the two germline ends. Per germline, CDR1 LNHDA and CDR2 SQIVND (reference sequence). CDR3 protein: CASSIGPGTPNSPLHF. The CDR3 DNA follows: TGTGCCAGTAGTATAGGCCCCGGGACTCCAAATTCACCCCTCCACTTT.

The chain carries TRBV30 and TRBJ1-6; 8 bases agree with TRBD1. Germline assignment: CDR1 GTSNPN and CDR2 SVGIG (reference sequence). The V and J ends lost 1 base and 7 bases, in that order; junction bases with no gene match: 6. This CDR3 region has 15 residues. The CDR3 DNA reads as TGTGCCTGGAGTGGAACAGGGGGGCCCAATTCACCCCTCCACTTT. Its translation: CAWSGTGGPNSPLHF.

The sample holds a few counts of this clone. The rearrangement uses TRBV21-1 and TRBJ1-1; the table's D call, TRBD1, has no DNA check behind it. TRBV21-1 is listed as a pseudogene. This CDR3 contains 12 residues. As DNA, the CDR3 is TGTGCCAGGGACAGGAGGACCACTGAAGCTTTCTTT. Residues: CARDRRTTEAFF.

The chain employs TRBV7-9 and TRBJ1-2; D possibly corresponds to TRBD1 (6 bases). Germline-derived CDR1 and CDR2 are SEHNR and FQNEAQ (reference sequence). The CDR3 loop spans 13 amino acids. V was shortened by 3 bases and J by 4 bases, with 9 bases between the two germline ends. The CDR3 spells CASSLSQGYGYTF. DNA of the CDR3: TGTGCCAGCAGCTTGTCACAGGGCTATGGCTACACCTTC.

This chain uses TRBV9 with TRBJ2-3; possible D gene TRBD2, 6 bases. The V end was cut by 0 bases, the J end by 2 bases, with 10 bases between. Germline CDR1 reads SGDLS; CDR2 reads YYNGEE. The CDR3 consists of 15 residues. The chain's CDR3 is CASSVGPGDTDTQYF. The CDR3 DNA reads TGTGCCAGCAGCGTAGGTCCGGGGGACACAGATACGCAGTATTTT.

J is TRBJ2-7 and V is TRBV7-2, with 7 bases lining up with TRBD2. The CDR3 is made up of 14 amino acids. V dropped 1 base and J dropped 3; count of bases not matched to a gene: 3. CDR1 and CDR2 (germline): SGHTA, FQGNSA. The CDR3 DNA is TGTGCCAGCAGCTTAGAGGCGGGGGTCTACGAGCAGTACTTC. As protein: CASSLEAGVYEQYF.

The chain couples TRBV11-3 to TRBJ2-3; 11 nucleotides align to TRBD1. Per the germline V gene, CDR1 is SGHNT and CDR2 is YENEEA. J lost 5 bases, V lost 5 bases, and 6 bases had no gene match. CDR3 length: 15 amino acids. The CDR3 DNA is TGTGCCAGCAGCCCGGGGACAGGGGGTCGAGATACGCAGTATTTT. It specifies CASSPGTGGRDTQYF.

The genes are TRBV5-4 and TRBJ2-3; 12 positions match TRBD2. Germline V gene lookup returns CDR1 SGHNT and CDR2 YYREEE (reference sequence). The CDR3 runs to 16 residues. V was clipped by 4 bases and J by 1 base; unmatched bases: 4. CDR3 residues: CASSPRLAGGTDTQYF. CDR3 bases: TGTGCCAGCAGCCCTCGACTAGCGGGGGGCACAGATACGCAGTATTTT.

The chain is built from TRBV11-2 and TRBJ1-2; no firm D call. This CDR3 has 14 amino acids. V was pared by 5 bases and J by 4 bases, with 14 bases between. The germline gives CDR1 SGHAT, CDR2 FQNNGV. As DNA, the CDR3 is TGTGCCAGCAGCCGAGGTCGTTCCCCCTATGGCTACACCTTC. Its protein is CASSRGRSPYGYTF.

The chain uses TRBV12-3 or TRBV12-4 and TRBJ1-1; possible D gene TRBD1, 6 bases. The CDR3 consists of 13 residues. Trimming left V 6 bases short and J 8 bases short, with 16 bases between. This chain's CDR3 is CASSLQGEVEAFF. As DNA, the CDR3 is TGTGCCAGCAGCCTACAGGGTGAGGTCGAAGCTTTCTTT.

The J gene is TRBJ1-4, the V gene TRBV19; D not resolved. The CDR3 has 15 residues. Per germline, CDR1 LNHDA and CDR2 SQIVND (reference sequence). Trimming removed 7 bases at V and 0 bases at J, with 12 bases between. The CDR3 region is CASTPSFATNEKLFF. CDR3 coding DNA: TGTGCCAGTACCCCGTCCTTTGCAACTAATGAAAAACTGTTTTTT.

This clone was detected a few times. The chain recombines TRBV7-2 with TRBJ1-2, with a tentative D call TRBD1 (6 bases). The CDR3 runs to 15 residues. CDR1 SGHTA and CDR2 FQGNSA come from the germline V gene. V dropped 5 bases and J dropped 8 bases, with 21 bases sitting between them. The CDR3 DNA follows: TGTGCCAGCAGCCTACAGGGAATGTCGAGTAGCGGCTACACCTTC. Its protein is CASSLQGMSSSGYTF.

V gene TRBV11-3 combines with J gene TRBJ2-7, with a weak D call TRBD2 (6 bases). Trimming removed 4 bases at V and 0 bases at J, with 7 bases between. The germline V gene encodes CDR1 SGHNT and CDR2 YENEEA. The CDR3 spans 13 residues. In DNA form, the CDR3 reads TGTGCCAGCAGCTCGGGGGACTCCTACGAGCAGTACTTC. As protein: CASSSGDSYEQYF.

This chain links TRBV6-6 with TRBJ2-1; a possible D gene is TRBD1 (6 bases). V dropped 6 bases and J dropped 2 bases, with 11 bases sitting between them. This CDR3 has 14 amino acids. Per germline, CDR1 MNHNY and CDR2 SVGAGI (reference sequence). The CDR3 loop reads CASSPRQAYNEQFF. In nucleotides, the CDR3 is TGTGCCAGCAGCCCAAGACAGGCCTACAATGAGCAGTTCTTC.

The table lists this clone with a few counts. V gene TRBV4-3 combines with J gene TRBJ2-2; D may be TRBD2 (6 bases). CDR3 size: 14 residues. V was shortened by 0 bases and J by 10 bases, with 12 bases between the two germline ends. Germline V gives CDR1 LGHNA, CDR2 YSLEER. CDR3 region: CASSQDSAGLELFF. The CDR3 bases are TGCGCCAGCAGCCAAGATTCGGCGGGGTTGGAGCTGTTTTTT.